This TCR beta chain is from a study of T-cell reconstitution after alpha-beta-depleted transplantation in children. As it was prepared, the TCRbeta library received unique molecular identifiers. MiXCR, applied by TCRdb to the PCR reads, yields one record per CDR3 protein. The profile shows 500,000 to 600,000 distinct CDR3 sequences, around 17% of them singletons. V was pared by 3 bases and J by 5 bases, with 13 bases of the junction left unmatched. CDR3 size: 17 residues. Germline CDR1 and CDR2: SGHVS and FNYEAQ. The sequence was collected from a human donor who donated a stem cell graft to a child with acute lymphoblastic leukemia. The sample consisted of PBMCs from the stem cell graft donor, taken from the stem cell graft. This rearrangement joins TRBV7-6 to TRBJ2-5; TRBD2 aligns across 9 bases. CDR3 DNA: TGTGCCAGCAGCTTCAGTGGGGTCGTAGCGGGAGTCGAGACCCAGTACTTC. Translation: CASSFSGVVAGVETQYF.